These T cell receptor beta chains were read from a single sample in a study of T cell repertoires in cytomegalovirus infection. MiXCR was run by TCRdb on the reads, yielding one entry per CDR3 protein. The sample holds some 940,000 distinct CDR3 sequences, roughly 31% seen once. The antigens of these receptors remain unknown. The sample consisted of cultured CD8+ T cells from PBMCs, taken from culture after CMV antigen stimulation. The receptor source for this set is a human donor in good health (CMV status not recorded). Some clones in this sample may be carry-over from other donors' samples. Both conserved end residues are part of each CDR3. Each record gives: CDR3 protein, CDR3 DNA, clone size, J gene, V gene, D gene. D genes are given only for firm matches. Size values are once, few and many counts, or a class for expanded clones, and some rows have none.

CASRPDFGVTDTQYF	TGTGCCAGCAGGCCAGACTTTGGGGTCACAGATACGCAGTATTTT	many	TRBJ2-3	TRBV7-9	.
CASSGTYEQYF	TGTGCCAGTAGTGGAACCTACGAGCAGTACTTC	.	TRBJ2-7	TRBV19	.
CASSMRQGRNEQYF	TGTGCCAGCAGCATGAGACAGGGAAGGAACGAGCAGTACTTC	.	TRBJ2-7	TRBV7-6	TRBD1
CASSLKGGGYNEQFF	TGTGCCAGCAGCTTAAAGGGGGGGGGTTACAATGAGCAGTTCTTC	many	TRBJ2-1	TRBV7-6	.
CASIPGTASNQPQHF	TGTGCCAGTATTCCCGGGACGGCTAGCAATCAGCCCCAGCATTTT	.	TRBJ1-5	TRBV19	.
CASTDSIEAFF	TGTGCCAGTACGGACAGTATTGAAGCTTTCTTT	once	TRBJ1-1	TRBV19	.
CASTKGQSSTGGQFF	TGTGCCAGCACCAAGGGACAATCATCTACTGGAGGACAGTTCTTC	few	TRBJ2-1	TRBV27	.
CASRPQGTGYTF	TGTGCCAGCAGGCCACAGGGAACGGGCTACACCTTC	.	TRBJ1-2	TRBV6-5	.
CASSFPAISSDTQYF	TGTGCCAGCAGTTTCCCAGCGATATCGTCAGATACGCAGTATTTT	few	TRBJ2-3	TRBV12-3/TRBV12-4	.
CASSAFIASGANVLTF	TGTGCCAGCAGCGCCTTCATTGCCTCTGGGGCCAACGTCCTGACTTTC	.	TRBJ2-6	TRBV9	.
CASSPERRYTEAFF	TGTGCCAGCAGTCCGGAGAGAAGGTATACTGAAGCTTTCTTT	.	TRBJ1-1	TRBV6-2/TRBV6-3	.
CASSSPQERETQYF	TGTGCCAGCAGCTCACCACAGGAAAGGGAGACCCAGTACTTC	many	TRBJ2-5	TRBV7-9	.
CASSEAGAEAFF	TGTGCCAGCAGCGAGGCGGGGGCTGAAGCTTTCTTT	few	TRBJ1-1	TRBV7-9	.
CASSIGAKDRRSYEQYF	TGTGCCAGTAGTATAGGAGCCAAGGACAGAAGGTCCTACGAGCAGTACTTC	.	TRBJ2-7	TRBV19	.
CATYSAHNYGYTF	TGTGCCACATACAGTGCTCATAACTATGGCTACACCTTC	.	TRBJ1-2	TRBV27	.
CASSMRLDAYNEQFF	TGTGCCAGTAGTATGCGGCTAGACGCCTACAATGAGCAGTTCTTC	few	TRBJ2-1	TRBV19	.
CASSGRETGGYGYTF	TGTGCCAGTAGTGGAAGAGAGACAGGGGGTTATGGCTACACCTTC	.	TRBJ1-2	TRBV19	TRBD1
CASSLAEFSTDTQYF	TGTGCCAGCAGCTTAGCCGAGTTCAGCACAGATACGCAGTATTTT	few	TRBJ2-3	TRBV7-9	.
CASNARESEQFF	TGTGCCAGCAACGCTCGGGAGAGTGAGCAGTTCTTC	.	TRBJ2-1	TRBV7-9	.
CASSLTGQGANEQFF	TGTGCCAGCAGCTTAACCGGACAGGGGGCAAATGAGCAGTTCTTC	few	TRBJ2-1	TRBV7-6	TRBD1
CASSPGASGYEQYF	TGCGCCAGCAGCCCTGGGGCTAGCGGCTACGAGCAGTACTTC	few	TRBJ2-7	TRBV4-1	TRBD2
CASSTSGSGYTF	TGTGCCAGCAGTACCTCAGGGTCTGGCTACACCTTC	.	TRBJ1-2	TRBV27	.
CASSYVTGARGGELFF	TGTGCCAGCAGTTACGTAACAGGGGCACGGGGCGGGGAGCTGTTTTTT	few	TRBJ2-2	TRBV6-2/TRBV6-3	TRBD1
CASRPGSEGRYTDTQYF	TGCGCCAGCAGACCTGGAAGTGAAGGGAGGTACACAGATACGCAGTATTTT	.	TRBJ2-3	TRBV5-1	.
CASSRGPNSYNEQFF	TGTGCCAGCAGCCGGGGGCCTAATTCCTACAATGAGCAGTTCTTC	many	TRBJ2-1	TRBV6-1	.
CASSPRDRSSPLHF	TGTGCCAGCAGCCCTCGGGACAGGAGTTCACCCCTCCACTTT	few	TRBJ1-6	TRBV5-8	TRBD1
CASTSGAKLFF	TGTGCCAGTACCTCCGGGGCCAAACTGTTTTTT	few	TRBJ1-4	TRBV19	.
CASSSGVYNEQFF	TGTGCCAGCAGTTCGGGGGTTTACAATGAGCAGTTCTTC	many	TRBJ2-1	TRBV6-2/TRBV6-3	.
CASSQEDSGNTGELFF	TGCGCCAGCAGCCAAGAGGACTCCGGGAACACCGGGGAGCTGTTTTTT	.	TRBJ2-2	TRBV4-1	.
CASSSPGGDWSYEQYF	TGTGCCAGCAGCTCTCCGGGAGGTGATTGGTCCTACGAGCAGTACTTC	.	TRBJ2-7	TRBV7-1	TRBD2
CASSPRNSGGPVNEQFF	TGTGCCAGCAGCCCCCGGAATAGCGGGGGGCCAGTGAATGAGCAGTTCTTC	.	TRBJ2-1	TRBV3-1	TRBD2
CASSPGSVNTGELFF	TGTGCCAGCAGCCCCGGGTCCGTCAACACCGGGGAGCTGTTTTTT	many	TRBJ2-2	TRBV7-8	.
CASSYSEGYEKLFF	TGTGCCAGCAGTTACTCCGAGGGGTATGAAAAACTGTTTTTT	.	TRBJ1-4	TRBV6-5	.
CASSPKDWRQGGRSNQPQHF	TGTGCCAGCAGCCCCAAGGACTGGAGGCAGGGGGGACGAAGCAATCAGCCCCAGCATTTT	few	TRBJ1-5	TRBV11-3	TRBD1
CASIGEENPYEQYF	TGTGCCAGCATTGGAGAAGAGAACCCATACGAGCAGTACTTC	few	TRBJ2-7	TRBV7-9	.
CASSYSPDRYNSPLHF	TGTGCCAGCAGTTATTCCCCCGATCGGTATAATTCACCCCTCCACTTT	once	TRBJ1-6	TRBV27	.
CATTDRDRVNSPLHF	TGTGCCACCACCGACCGGGACAGGGTTAATTCACCCCTCCACTTT	.	TRBJ1-6	TRBV15	TRBD1
CASSYSVRGAYNEQFF	TGTGCCAGCAGTTACTCCGTCAGGGGTGCCTACAATGAGCAGTTCTTC	few	TRBJ2-1	TRBV6-5	.
CASSFRTEDNEQFF	TGCGCCAGCAGCTTTCGGACAGAGGACAATGAGCAGTTCTTC	few	TRBJ2-1	TRBV5-1	.
CASSYSGRLNTEAFF	TGTGCCAGCAGCTACAGTGGGCGGTTGAACACTGAAGCTTTCTTT	many	TRBJ1-1	TRBV6-1	.
CASSLTLAGSTYNEQFF	TGTGCCAGCAGCTTAACTCTGGCAGGATCAACCTACAATGAGCAGTTCTTC	few	TRBJ2-1	TRBV7-3	.
CASSFVTFNTGELFF	TGTGCCAGCAGTTTTGTTACATTTAACACCGGGGAGCTGTTTTTT	many	TRBJ2-2	TRBV12-3/TRBV12-4	.
CASGSTGTGDEQFF	TGCGCCAGCGGTTCGACAGGGACGGGCGATGAGCAGTTCTTC	few	TRBJ2-1	TRBV10-2	TRBD1
CASSIGLAQETQYF	TGTGCCAGCAGCATCGGACTAGCTCAAGAGACCCAGTACTTC	many	TRBJ2-5	TRBV7-8	TRBD2
CASPGQRNTEAFF	TGTGCCAGCCCGGGACAGAGGAACACTGAAGCTTTCTTT	.	TRBJ1-1	TRBV2	TRBD1
CASSSAQTGSGANVLTF	TGTGCCAGCAGCTCCGCTCAGACAGGCTCTGGGGCCAACGTCCTGACTTTC	once	TRBJ2-6	TRBV13	.
CASSSHAREMETQYF	TGTGCCAGCAGCTCTCATGCCCGGGAGATGGAGACCCAGTACTTC	few	TRBJ2-5	TRBV7-9	.
CSVDLVLGGEAGYTF	TGCAGCGTTGATTTAGTGTTGGGGGGAGAGGCTGGCTACACCTTC	few	TRBJ1-2	TRBV29-1	.
CSVGLAGSTDTQYF	TGCAGCGTTGGGTTAGCGGGAAGCACAGATACGCAGTATTTT	.	TRBJ2-3	TRBV29-1	TRBD2